This T cell receptor (beta chain) was captured in a study of CD8 T cells in ankylosing spondylitis. Findings and limits, study-wide: Disease-linked clones reportedly showed significant enrichment in matched ankylosing spondylitis synovial fluid. Relatively scarce in peripheral blood, disease-linked clones were CD8+. Several of the motif variants were reported before in synovial fluid and blood from reactive arthritis. Among TCR beta sequences, a motif of under 10 highly homologous variants appeared characteristic of ankylosing spondylitis blood.

Each TCR beta library was made by quantitative 5'-RACE that incorporated molecular barcodes. TCRdb itself ran the 5' RACE reads through MiXCR, one entry per CDR3 protein. The sample carries fewer than 250,000 distinct CDR3 sequences, 18% recorded once. V dropped 5 bases and J dropped 6 bases, with 11 bases sitting between them. Per germline, CDR1 MNHNS and CDR2 SASEGT. This CDR3 spans 13 amino acids. This clonotype was counted a few times. Its cognate antigen is unknown. The sequence was obtained from a male donor with ankylosing spondylitis. The specimen sequenced was blood, either unsorted or a sorted T cell fraction (not recorded which). The chain employs TRBV6-1 and TRBJ2-1, with D unclear. The CDR3 DNA reads TGTGCCAGCAGTATCTTAGCTTTCAATGAGCAGTTCTTC. It specifies CASSILAFNEQFF.